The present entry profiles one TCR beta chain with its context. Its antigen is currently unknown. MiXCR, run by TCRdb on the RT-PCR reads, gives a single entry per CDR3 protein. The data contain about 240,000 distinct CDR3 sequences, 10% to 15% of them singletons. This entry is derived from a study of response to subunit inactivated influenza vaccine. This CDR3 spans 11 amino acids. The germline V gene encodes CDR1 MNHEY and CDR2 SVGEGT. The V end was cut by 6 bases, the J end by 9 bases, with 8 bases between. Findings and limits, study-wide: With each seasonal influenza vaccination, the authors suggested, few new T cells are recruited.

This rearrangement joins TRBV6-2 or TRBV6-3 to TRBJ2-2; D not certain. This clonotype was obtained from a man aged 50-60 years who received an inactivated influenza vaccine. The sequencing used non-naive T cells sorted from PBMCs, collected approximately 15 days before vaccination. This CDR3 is CASRFIRELFF. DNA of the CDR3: TGTGCCAGCAGGTTCATCCGGGAGCTGTTTTTT.